The clone carrying this T cell receptor beta chain was observed a single time. Its cognate antigen is unknown. This sample is part of a study of cytomegalovirus exposure and HLA in healthy donors. The study's findings and limits: A later analysis linked a missense variant in DCLRE1C to the trimming of TCR beta V and J genes. Reportedly, cytomegalovirus status was diagnosed with high sensitivity and specificity. It was reported in a later analysis that an Asian-associated ancestry cluster showed fewer N-insertions than the roughly 710-donor mean.

It was with 60 Vbeta and 13 Jbeta primers that the PCR ran. This table comes from immunoSEQ multiplex PCR, and its TCRdb copy is limited to in-frame clones, with some not included. The sample comprises about 150,000 clones, roughly 78% of which are singletons, and 4.8% rests with the top ten. Germline trimming cut 0 bases from V and 5 bases from J; bases unmatched to any gene: 7. Germline CDR1 and CDR2: SGDLS and YYNGEE. The CDR3 totals 15 residues. Whereas donors were nominally healthy upon sampling, unrecorded immune exposures were probable. V gene TRBV9 combines with J gene TRBJ2-5; 7 bases agree with TRBD1. Sequenced input: PBMCs. The TCR originated in a man under 40 in good health. The CDR3 DNA reads TGTGCCAGCAGCGTAGCCACAGGGGTGAGCGAGACCCAGTACTTC. Translation gives CASSVATGVSETQYF.